This T cell receptor beta chain was captured by sequencing in a study of CD8 T cell repertoires and HIV-1 epitope variants. The CDR3 has 13 amino acids. Trimming took 6 bases from V and 6 from J, leaving 12 bases between them. Germline V gene sequence: CDR1 MNHNS, CDR2 SASEGT. As for this clone: Its antigen is unknown.

The repertoire was sequenced with immunoSEQ multiplex PCR; TCRdb's copy has only in-frame clones and lacks some. The sample lists roughly 4,800 clones, 68% occurring once. Sequenced: cultured CD8+ T cells derived from PBMCs. The rearrangement joins TRBV6-1 to TRBJ1-3; the D gene is possibly TRBD1 (5 bases). The receptor's source is a male donor with HIV. DNA for the CDR3: TGTGCCAGCAGAGGGGTTTTAGAAAACACCATATATTTT. Amino acids: CASRGVLENTIYF.